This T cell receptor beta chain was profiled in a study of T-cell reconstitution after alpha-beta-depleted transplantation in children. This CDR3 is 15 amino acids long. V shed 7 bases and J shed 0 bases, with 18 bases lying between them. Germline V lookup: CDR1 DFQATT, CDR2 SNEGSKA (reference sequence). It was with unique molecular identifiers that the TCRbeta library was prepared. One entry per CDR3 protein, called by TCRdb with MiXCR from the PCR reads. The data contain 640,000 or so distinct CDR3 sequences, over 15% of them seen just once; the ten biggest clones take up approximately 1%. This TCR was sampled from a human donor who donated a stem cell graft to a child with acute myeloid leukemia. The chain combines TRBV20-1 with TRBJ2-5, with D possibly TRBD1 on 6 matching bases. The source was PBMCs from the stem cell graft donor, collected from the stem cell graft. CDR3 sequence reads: CSGSIHRQDQETQYF. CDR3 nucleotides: TGCAGTGGGAGCATCCACCGACAGGACCAAGAGACCCAGTACTTC.